This is a list of T cell receptor beta chains from one sample in a study of control samples from healthy donors and cancer patients. Assay used: immunoSEQ multiplex PCR; TCRdb lists only in-frame clones, some missing. The table lists 80,000 or so clones, 90% to 95% of them singletons. Sequencing was carried out using blood. The receptor source for this set is a middle-aged man in good health. CDR3s include the opening cysteine and the closing phenylalanine or tryptophan. The D gene is left open where the match is weak. The listing skips clone size in some rows; elsewhere it reads once, few, many or a size class.

abundance: .
v_gene: TRBV7-2
d_gene: TRBD2
j_gene: TRBJ2-3
CDR3nt: TGTGCCAGCAGCTTCTCGGGGGGTGCGGCAGATACGCAGTATTTT
CDR3aa: CASSFSGGAADTQYF

abundance: .
v_gene: TRBV6-5
d_gene: .
j_gene: TRBJ1-1
CDR3nt: TGTGCCAGCAGTTACAGGGTTCGTGACACTGAAGCTTTCTTT
CDR3aa: CASSYRVRDTEAFF

abundance: .
v_gene: TRBV12-3/TRBV12-4
d_gene: .
j_gene: TRBJ1-5
CDR3nt: TGTGCCAGCAGTTTCGGGGATTTCTGGCCCCAGCATTTT
CDR3aa: CASSFGDFWPQHF

abundance: .
v_gene: TRBV5-1
d_gene: TRBD1
j_gene: TRBJ1-2
CDR3nt: TGCGCCAGCAGCTTGGAAGGACAGGGGTACTACACCTTC
CDR3aa: CASSLEGQGYYTF

abundance: once
v_gene: TRBV7-2
d_gene: .
j_gene: TRBJ1-5
CDR3nt: TGTGCCAGCAGCTTAAGGTGGGGAGGGGACCAGCCCCAGCATTTT
CDR3aa: CASSLRWGGDQPQHF

abundance: few
v_gene: TRBV29-1
d_gene: .
j_gene: TRBJ1-2
CDR3nt: TGCAGCGTTGGAGGGGAGGGCTATGGCTACACCTTC
CDR3aa: CSVGGEGYGYTF

abundance: once
v_gene: TRBV7-9
d_gene: .
j_gene: TRBJ1-5
CDR3nt: TGTGCCAGTAGCAGCTCCGGGTCCGGAGGGAATCAGCCCCAGCATTTT
CDR3aa: CASSSSGSGGNQPQHF

abundance: .
v_gene: TRBV4-1
d_gene: TRBD1
j_gene: TRBJ1-1
CDR3nt: TGCGCCAGCAGCCAAGGACAGGGTTCGCAAGCTGAAGCTTTCTTT
CDR3aa: CASSQGQGSQAEAFF

abundance: .
v_gene: TRBV24-1
d_gene: .
j_gene: TRBJ1-5
CDR3nt: TGTGCCACCAGTGAATCGGGGCGTGACAATCAGCCCCAGCATTTT
CDR3aa: CATSESGRDNQPQHF

abundance: .
v_gene: TRBV6-2/TRBV6-3
d_gene: .
j_gene: TRBJ1-6
CDR3nt: TGTGCCAGCAGTTTTGGGCAGCTTAATTCACCCCTCCACTTT
CDR3aa: CASSFGQLNSPLHF

abundance: .
v_gene: TRBV6-5
d_gene: .
j_gene: TRBJ2-3
CDR3nt: TGTGCCAGCAGTTACTCATGGCCTACAGATACGCAGTATTTT
CDR3aa: CASSYSWPTDTQYF

abundance: once
v_gene: TRBV5-1
d_gene: .
j_gene: TRBJ2-7
CDR3nt: TGCGCCAGCAGCTTGGTCCCGCCGGGGGCTTTAGCCTACGAGCAGTACTTC
CDR3aa: CASSLVPPGALAYEQYF

abundance: .
v_gene: TRBV18
d_gene: .
j_gene: TRBJ1-5
CDR3nt: TGTGCCAGCTCACAGACAGGTAATCAGCCCCAGCATTTT
CDR3aa: CASSQTGNQPQHF

abundance: once
v_gene: TRBV7-2
d_gene: .
j_gene: TRBJ2-2
CDR3nt: TGTGCCAGCAGCTTAAACGGCGCAGCCAACACCGGGGAGCTGTTTTTT
CDR3aa: CASSLNGAANTGELFF

abundance: .
v_gene: TRBV27
d_gene: .
j_gene: TRBJ2-2
CDR3nt: TGTGCCAGCTCTCCGGGGGTGAATACCGGGGAGCTGTTTTTT
CDR3aa: CASSPGVNTGELFF

abundance: .
v_gene: TRBV18
d_gene: .
j_gene: TRBJ1-6
CDR3nt: TGTGCCAGCTCACCCCAGGGAAGTTCACCCCTCCACTTT
CDR3aa: CASSPQGSSPLHF

abundance: .
v_gene: TRBV15
d_gene: .
j_gene: TRBJ1-3
CDR3nt: TGTGCCACCACCCCCCGGACAGCGGTCTCTGGAAACACCATATATTTT
CDR3aa: CATTPRTAVSGNTIYF

abundance: .
v_gene: TRBV14
d_gene: .
j_gene: TRBJ1-1
CDR3nt: TGTGCCAGCAGCCAAGCGCAGGGGCAAGCTTTCTTT
CDR3aa: CASSQAQGQAFF

abundance: .
v_gene: TRBV10-1
d_gene: .
j_gene: TRBJ1-6
CDR3nt: TGCGCCAGCAGTGAGGCCGGGACGAAAAATTCACCCCTCCACTTT
CDR3aa: CASSEAGTKNSPLHF

abundance: .
v_gene: TRBV6-5
d_gene: .
j_gene: TRBJ1-1
CDR3nt: TGTGCCAGCTGTAATTCGGGGGCGACTGAAGCTTTCTTT
CDR3aa: CASCNSGATEAFF

abundance: .
v_gene: TRBV12-5
d_gene: .
j_gene: TRBJ1-1
CDR3nt: TGTGCTAGTGGTGCCGGGCCTCCTCCGGTGGCTTTCTTT
CDR3aa: CASGAGPPPVAFF

abundance: .
v_gene: TRBV7-2
d_gene: TRBD2
j_gene: TRBJ2-1
CDR3nt: TGTGCCAGCAGCTTCCCTTTAGCGGGGGGGTCCTACAATGAGCAGTTCTTC
CDR3aa: CASSFPLAGGSYNEQFF

abundance: .
v_gene: TRBV18
d_gene: .
j_gene: TRBJ2-5
CDR3nt: TGTGCCAGCTCACCACCTGCTGCCCAGCCTGGGACCCAGTACTTC
CDR3aa: CASSPPAAQPGTQYF

abundance: .
v_gene: TRBV27
d_gene: .
j_gene: TRBJ2-2
CDR3nt: TGTGCCAGCAGCCTTGTCTCAGCGAACACCGGGGAGCTGTTTTTT
CDR3aa: CASSLVSANTGELFF

abundance: .
v_gene: TRBV3-1/TRBV3-2
d_gene: .
j_gene: TRBJ1-6
CDR3nt: TGTGCCAGCAGTGAAGGGCTCTTTTTTAATTCACCCCTCCACTTT
CDR3aa: CASSEGLFFNSPLHF

abundance: .
v_gene: TRBV27
d_gene: TRBD1
j_gene: TRBJ1-2
CDR3nt: TGTGCCAGCAGTTTTGGGGGGCGGACAGGGGATGGCTACACCTTC
CDR3aa: CASSFGGRTGDGYTF

abundance: .
v_gene: TRBV3-1/TRBV3-2
d_gene: .
j_gene: TRBJ1-6
CDR3nt: TGTGCCAGCAGCCCCCCATTTAGTTCACCCCTCCACTTT
CDR3aa: CASSPPFSSPLHF

abundance: .
v_gene: TRBV5-6
d_gene: .
j_gene: TRBJ2-3
CDR3nt: TGTGCCAGCAGCTCGTCAGATACGCAGTATTTT
CDR3aa: CASSSSDTQYF

abundance: .
v_gene: TRBV29-1
d_gene: TRBD1
j_gene: TRBJ1-5
CDR3nt: TGCAGCGTGAGGACAGGGAATGATCAGCCCCAGCATTTT
CDR3aa: CSVRTGNDQPQHF

abundance: few
v_gene: TRBV21-1
d_gene: .
j_gene: TRBJ2-5
CDR3nt: TGTGCCAGCAGCAAAGAGGGGGAACAAGAGACCCAGTACTTC
CDR3aa: CASSKEGEQETQYF

abundance: once
v_gene: TRBV12-5
d_gene: .
j_gene: TRBJ2-7
CDR3nt: TGTGCTAGTGGTAGGACGACGCGCGAGCAGTACTTC
CDR3aa: CASGRTTREQYF

abundance: .
v_gene: TRBV13
d_gene: .
j_gene: TRBJ1-1
CDR3nt: TGTGCCAGCAGCTCCAGTCGGAACACTGAAGCTTTCTTT
CDR3aa: CASSSSRNTEAFF

abundance: .
v_gene: TRBV29-1
d_gene: .
j_gene: TRBJ1-3
CDR3nt: TGCAGCGCAGAGTTTAGAGGGGCCGGAAACACCATATATTTT
CDR3aa: CSAEFRGAGNTIYF

abundance: .
v_gene: TRBV15
d_gene: TRBD2
j_gene: TRBJ2-7
CDR3nt: TGTGCCACCAGCAGAGATAAATGGTCGGGGGGCTCCTACGAGCAGTACTTC
CDR3aa: CATSRDKWSGGSYEQYF

abundance: .
v_gene: TRBV30
d_gene: .
j_gene: TRBJ1-1
CDR3nt: TGTGCCTGGAGTCGGTCCAGACTTCTGAACACTGAAGCTTTCTTT
CDR3aa: CAWSRSRLLNTEAFF

abundance: .
v_gene: TRBV5-1
d_gene: .
j_gene: TRBJ2-5
CDR3nt: TGCGCCAGCAGCTGGAGCGGAGAGACCCAGTACTTC
CDR3aa: CASSWSGETQYF

abundance: .
v_gene: TRBV11-3
d_gene: TRBD1
j_gene: TRBJ2-5
CDR3nt: TGTGCCAGCAGCTTAGGGGGGACAGGGGGCACGGAGACCCAGTACTTC
CDR3aa: CASSLGGTGGTETQYF

abundance: .
v_gene: TRBV29-1
d_gene: .
j_gene: TRBJ2-5
CDR3nt: TGCAGCGTTGAAGATCTGGTAGGGAGAGGGGAGACCCAGTACTTC
CDR3aa: CSVEDLVGRGETQYF

abundance: .
v_gene: TRBV6-5
d_gene: TRBD1
j_gene: TRBJ2-3
CDR3nt: TGTGCCAGCAGTCCAACAGGGGGCGCGACAGATACGCAGTATTTT
CDR3aa: CASSPTGGATDTQYF

abundance: .
v_gene: TRBV30
d_gene: TRBD1
j_gene: TRBJ1-2
CDR3nt: TGTGCCTCGTCGGGACAGGGAACGGGGGGCTACACCTTC
CDR3aa: CASSGQGTGGYTF

abundance: .
v_gene: TRBV11-2
d_gene: .
j_gene: TRBJ2-3
CDR3nt: TGTGCCAGCAGCTTTACCGGTTTAGGGGGAACAGATACGCAGTATTTT
CDR3aa: CASSFTGLGGTDTQYF

abundance: .
v_gene: TRBV12-3/TRBV12-4
d_gene: .
j_gene: TRBJ1-5
CDR3nt: TGTGCCAGCCGGAGGGCAGGGTCCCAGCCCCAGCATTTT
CDR3aa: CASRRAGSQPQHF

abundance: .
v_gene: TRBV5-1
d_gene: TRBD1
j_gene: TRBJ2-7
CDR3nt: TGCGCCAGCAGCTTGGAGCCAGGGGGCCGCGAGCAGTACTTC
CDR3aa: CASSLEPGGREQYF

abundance: .
v_gene: TRBV5-4
d_gene: TRBD1
j_gene: TRBJ2-1
CDR3nt: TGTGCCAGCAGCTTCAGGGGGTCCGATGAGCAGTTCTTC
CDR3aa: CASSFRGSDEQFF

abundance: .
v_gene: TRBV19
d_gene: .
j_gene: TRBJ1-2
CDR3nt: TGTGCCAGGGTCAGACAGAACTATGGCTACACCTTC
CDR3aa: CARVRQNYGYTF

abundance: .
v_gene: TRBV5-1
d_gene: .
j_gene: TRBJ1-1
CDR3nt: TGCGCCAGCAGCTTGGGCGGACTTTTGGTCACTGAAGCTTTCTTT
CDR3aa: CASSLGGLLVTEAFF

abundance: .
v_gene: TRBV5-1
d_gene: TRBD1
j_gene: TRBJ1-2
CDR3nt: TGCGCCAGCAGCGAGGGGGCCTATGGCTACACCTTC
CDR3aa: CASSEGAYGYTF

abundance: .
v_gene: TRBV7-2
d_gene: .
j_gene: TRBJ1-4
CDR3nt: TGTGCCAGCAGCTTTGTAACGGGCACTGAAAAACTGTTTTTT
CDR3aa: CASSFVTGTEKLFF